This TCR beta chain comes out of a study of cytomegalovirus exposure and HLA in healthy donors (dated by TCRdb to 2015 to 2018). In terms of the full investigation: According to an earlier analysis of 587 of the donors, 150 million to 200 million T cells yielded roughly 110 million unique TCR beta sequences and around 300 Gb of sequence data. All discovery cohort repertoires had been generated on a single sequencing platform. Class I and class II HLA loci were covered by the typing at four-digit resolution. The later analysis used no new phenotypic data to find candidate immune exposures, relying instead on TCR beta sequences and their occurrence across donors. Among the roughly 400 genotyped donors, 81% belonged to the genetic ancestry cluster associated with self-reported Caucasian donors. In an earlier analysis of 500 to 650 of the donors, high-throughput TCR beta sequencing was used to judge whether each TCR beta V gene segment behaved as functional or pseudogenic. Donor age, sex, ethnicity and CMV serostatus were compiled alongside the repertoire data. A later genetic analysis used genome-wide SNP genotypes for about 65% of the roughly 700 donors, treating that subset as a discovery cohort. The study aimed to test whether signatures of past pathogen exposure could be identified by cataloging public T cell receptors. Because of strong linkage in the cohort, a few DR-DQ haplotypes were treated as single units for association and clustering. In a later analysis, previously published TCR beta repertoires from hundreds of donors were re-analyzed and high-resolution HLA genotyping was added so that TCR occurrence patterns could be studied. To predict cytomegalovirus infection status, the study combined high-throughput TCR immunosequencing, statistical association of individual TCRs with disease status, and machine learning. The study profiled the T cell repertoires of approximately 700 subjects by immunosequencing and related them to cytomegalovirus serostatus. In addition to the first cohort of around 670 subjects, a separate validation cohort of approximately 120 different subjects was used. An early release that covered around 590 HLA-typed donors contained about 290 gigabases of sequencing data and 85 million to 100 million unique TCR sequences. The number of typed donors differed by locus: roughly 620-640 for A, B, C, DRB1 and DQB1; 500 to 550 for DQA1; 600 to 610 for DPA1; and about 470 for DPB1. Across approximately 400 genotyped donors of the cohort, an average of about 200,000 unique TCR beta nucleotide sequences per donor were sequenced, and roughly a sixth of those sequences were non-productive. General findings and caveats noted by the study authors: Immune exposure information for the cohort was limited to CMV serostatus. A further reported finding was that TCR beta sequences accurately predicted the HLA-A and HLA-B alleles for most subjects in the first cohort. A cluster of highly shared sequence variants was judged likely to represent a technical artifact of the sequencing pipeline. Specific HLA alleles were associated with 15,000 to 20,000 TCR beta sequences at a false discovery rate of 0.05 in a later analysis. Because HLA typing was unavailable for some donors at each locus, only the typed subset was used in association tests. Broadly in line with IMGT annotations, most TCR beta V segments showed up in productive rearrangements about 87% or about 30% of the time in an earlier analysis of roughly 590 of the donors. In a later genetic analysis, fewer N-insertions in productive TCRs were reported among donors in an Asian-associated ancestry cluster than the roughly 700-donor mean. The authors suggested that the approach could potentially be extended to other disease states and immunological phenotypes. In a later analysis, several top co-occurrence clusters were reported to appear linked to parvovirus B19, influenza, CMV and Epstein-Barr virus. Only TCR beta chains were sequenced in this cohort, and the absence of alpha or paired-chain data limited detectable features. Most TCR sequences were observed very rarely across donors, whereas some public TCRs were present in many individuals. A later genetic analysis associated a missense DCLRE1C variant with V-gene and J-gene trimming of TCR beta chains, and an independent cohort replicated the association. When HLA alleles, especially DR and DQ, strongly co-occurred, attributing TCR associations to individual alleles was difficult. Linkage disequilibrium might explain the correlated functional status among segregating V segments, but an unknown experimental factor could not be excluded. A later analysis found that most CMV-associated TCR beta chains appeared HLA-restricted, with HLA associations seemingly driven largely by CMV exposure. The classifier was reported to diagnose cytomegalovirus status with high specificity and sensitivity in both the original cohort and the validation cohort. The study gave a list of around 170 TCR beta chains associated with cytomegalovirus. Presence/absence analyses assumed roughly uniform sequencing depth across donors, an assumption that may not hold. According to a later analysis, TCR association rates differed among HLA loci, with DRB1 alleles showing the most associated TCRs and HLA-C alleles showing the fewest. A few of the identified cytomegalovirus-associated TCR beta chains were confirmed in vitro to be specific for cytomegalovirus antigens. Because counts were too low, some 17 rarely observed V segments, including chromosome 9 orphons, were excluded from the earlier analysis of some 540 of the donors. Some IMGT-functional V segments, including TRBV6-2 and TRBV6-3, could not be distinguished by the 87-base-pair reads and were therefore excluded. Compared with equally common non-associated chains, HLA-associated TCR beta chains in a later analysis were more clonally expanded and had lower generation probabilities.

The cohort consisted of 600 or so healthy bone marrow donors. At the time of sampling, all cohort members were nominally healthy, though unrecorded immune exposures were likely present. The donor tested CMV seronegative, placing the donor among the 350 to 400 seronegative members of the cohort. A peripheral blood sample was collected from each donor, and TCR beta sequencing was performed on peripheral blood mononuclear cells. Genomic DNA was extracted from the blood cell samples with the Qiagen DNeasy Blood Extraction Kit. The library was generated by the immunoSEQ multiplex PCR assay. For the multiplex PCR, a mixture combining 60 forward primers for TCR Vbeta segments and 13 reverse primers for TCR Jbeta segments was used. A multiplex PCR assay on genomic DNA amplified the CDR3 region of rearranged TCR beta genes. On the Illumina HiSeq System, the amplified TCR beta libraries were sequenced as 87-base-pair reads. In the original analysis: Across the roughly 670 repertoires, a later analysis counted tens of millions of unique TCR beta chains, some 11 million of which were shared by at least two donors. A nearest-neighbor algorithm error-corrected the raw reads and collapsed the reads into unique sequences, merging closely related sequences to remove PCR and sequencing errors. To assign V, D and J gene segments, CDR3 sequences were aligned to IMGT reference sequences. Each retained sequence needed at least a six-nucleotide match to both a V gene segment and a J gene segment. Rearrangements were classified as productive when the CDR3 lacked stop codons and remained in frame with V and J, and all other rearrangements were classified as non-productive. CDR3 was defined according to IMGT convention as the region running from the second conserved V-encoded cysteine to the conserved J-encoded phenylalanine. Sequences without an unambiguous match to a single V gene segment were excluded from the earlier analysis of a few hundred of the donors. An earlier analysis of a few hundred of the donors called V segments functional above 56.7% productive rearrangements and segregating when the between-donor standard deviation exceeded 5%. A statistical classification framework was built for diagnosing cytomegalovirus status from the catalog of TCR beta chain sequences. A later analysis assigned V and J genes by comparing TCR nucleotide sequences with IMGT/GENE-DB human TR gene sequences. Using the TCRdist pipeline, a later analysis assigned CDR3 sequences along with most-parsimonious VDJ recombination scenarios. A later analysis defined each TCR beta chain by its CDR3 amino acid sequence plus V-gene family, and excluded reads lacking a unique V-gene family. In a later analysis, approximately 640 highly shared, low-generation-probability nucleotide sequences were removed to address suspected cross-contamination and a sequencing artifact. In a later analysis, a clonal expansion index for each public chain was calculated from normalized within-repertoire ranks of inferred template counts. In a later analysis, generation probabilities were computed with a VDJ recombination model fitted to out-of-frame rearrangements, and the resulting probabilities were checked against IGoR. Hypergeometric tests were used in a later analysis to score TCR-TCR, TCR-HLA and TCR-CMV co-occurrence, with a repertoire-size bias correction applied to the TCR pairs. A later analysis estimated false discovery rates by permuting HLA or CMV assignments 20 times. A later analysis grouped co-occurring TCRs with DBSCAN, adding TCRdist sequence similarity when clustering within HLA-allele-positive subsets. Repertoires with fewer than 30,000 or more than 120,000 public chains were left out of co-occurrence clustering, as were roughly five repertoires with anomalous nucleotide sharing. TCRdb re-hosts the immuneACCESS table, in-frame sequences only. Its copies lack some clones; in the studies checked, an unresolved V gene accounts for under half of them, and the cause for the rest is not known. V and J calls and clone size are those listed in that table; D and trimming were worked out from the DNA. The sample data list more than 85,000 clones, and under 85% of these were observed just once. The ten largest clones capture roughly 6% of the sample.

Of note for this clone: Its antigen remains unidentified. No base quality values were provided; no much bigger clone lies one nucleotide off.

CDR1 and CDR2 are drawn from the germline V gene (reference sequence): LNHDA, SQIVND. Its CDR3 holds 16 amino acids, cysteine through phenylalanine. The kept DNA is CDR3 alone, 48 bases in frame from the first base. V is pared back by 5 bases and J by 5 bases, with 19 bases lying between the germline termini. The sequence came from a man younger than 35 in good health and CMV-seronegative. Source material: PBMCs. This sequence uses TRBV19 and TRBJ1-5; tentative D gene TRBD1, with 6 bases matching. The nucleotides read TGTGCCAGTAGTGCCTCCGGGACAAGTGGATATCAGCCCCAGCATTTT. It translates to CASSASGTSGYQPQHF.